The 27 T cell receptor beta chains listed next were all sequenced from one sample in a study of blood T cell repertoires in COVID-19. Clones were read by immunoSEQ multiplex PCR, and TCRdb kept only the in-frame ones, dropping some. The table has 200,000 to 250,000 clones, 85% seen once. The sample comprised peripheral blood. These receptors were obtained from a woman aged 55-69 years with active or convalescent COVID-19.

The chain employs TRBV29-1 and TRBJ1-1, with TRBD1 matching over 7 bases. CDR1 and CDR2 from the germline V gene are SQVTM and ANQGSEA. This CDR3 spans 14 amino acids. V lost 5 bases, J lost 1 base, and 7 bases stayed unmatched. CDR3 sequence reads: CSVSPGGPNTEAFF. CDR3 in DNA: TGCAGCGTTTCACCAGGGGGACCGAACACTGAAGCTTTCTTT.

The CDR3 loop reads CASSQDSRLATNNEQFF. In DNA form, the CDR3 reads TGCGCCAGCAGCCAAGACTCGAGACTAGCGACTAACAATGAGCAGTTCTTC. V is TRBV4-1 and J is TRBJ2-1; TRBD2 matches 8 bases. CDR3 size: 17 residues. Looked up from germline, CDR1 is MGHRA and CDR2 is YSYEKL. With 0 bases clipped from V and 5 bases from J, the junction kept 9 bases outside the gene matches.

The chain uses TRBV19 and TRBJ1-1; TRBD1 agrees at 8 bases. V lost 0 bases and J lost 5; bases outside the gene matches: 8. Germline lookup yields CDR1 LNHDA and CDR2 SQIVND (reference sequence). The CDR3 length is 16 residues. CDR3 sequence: CASSIDAGGRGTEAFF. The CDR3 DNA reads TGTGCCAGTAGTATAGATGCAGGGGGCCGAGGTACTGAAGCTTTCTTT.

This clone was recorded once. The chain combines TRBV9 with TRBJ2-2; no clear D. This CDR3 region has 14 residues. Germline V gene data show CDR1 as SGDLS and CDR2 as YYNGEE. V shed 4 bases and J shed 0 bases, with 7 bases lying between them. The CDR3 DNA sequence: TGTGCCAGCAGCCCAGACTCGAACACCGGGGAGCTGTTTTTT. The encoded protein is CASSPDSNTGELFF.

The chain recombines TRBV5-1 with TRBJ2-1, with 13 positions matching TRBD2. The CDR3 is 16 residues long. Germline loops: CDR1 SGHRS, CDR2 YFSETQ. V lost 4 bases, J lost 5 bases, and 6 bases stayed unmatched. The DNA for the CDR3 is TGCGCCAGCAGCCCCCCACTAGCGGGAGGGGACAATGAGCAGTTCTTC. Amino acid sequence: CASSPPLAGGDNEQFF.

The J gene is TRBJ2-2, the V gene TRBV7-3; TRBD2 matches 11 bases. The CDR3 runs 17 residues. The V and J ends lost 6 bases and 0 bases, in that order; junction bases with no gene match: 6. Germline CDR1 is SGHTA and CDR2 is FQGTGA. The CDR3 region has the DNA TGTGCCAGCAGGAAACTAGCGGGAGCTGCGAACACCGGGGAGCTGTTTTTT. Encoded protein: CASRKLAGAANTGELFF.

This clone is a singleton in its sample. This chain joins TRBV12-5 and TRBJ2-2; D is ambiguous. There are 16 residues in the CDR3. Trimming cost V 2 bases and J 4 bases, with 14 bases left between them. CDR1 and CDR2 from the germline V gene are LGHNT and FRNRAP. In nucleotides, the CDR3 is TGTGCTAGTGGTTTGTACGGGTTTTCGACCACCGGGGAGCTGTTTTTT. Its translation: CASGLYGFSTTGELFF.

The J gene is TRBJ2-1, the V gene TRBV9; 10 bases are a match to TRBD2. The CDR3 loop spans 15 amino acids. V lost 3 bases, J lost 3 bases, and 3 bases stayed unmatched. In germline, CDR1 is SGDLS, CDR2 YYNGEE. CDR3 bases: TGTGCCAGCAGCGCCCGACTAGCGGGCTACAATGAGCAGTTCTTC. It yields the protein CASSARLAGYNEQFF.

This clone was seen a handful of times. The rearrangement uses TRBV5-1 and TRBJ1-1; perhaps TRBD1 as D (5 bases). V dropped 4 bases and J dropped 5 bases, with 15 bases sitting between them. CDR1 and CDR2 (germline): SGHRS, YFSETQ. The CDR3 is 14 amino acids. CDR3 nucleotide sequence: TGCGCCAGCAGCGCCCTAGACAGAAAGACTGAAGCTTTCTTT. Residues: CASSALDRKTEAFF.

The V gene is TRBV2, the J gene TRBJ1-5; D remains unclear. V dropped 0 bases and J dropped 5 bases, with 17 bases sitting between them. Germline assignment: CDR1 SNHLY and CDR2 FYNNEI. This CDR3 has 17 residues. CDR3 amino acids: CASSEARSATSHQPQHF. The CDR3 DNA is TGTGCCAGCAGTGAAGCGCGGTCAGCCACATCTCATCAGCCCCAGCATTTT.

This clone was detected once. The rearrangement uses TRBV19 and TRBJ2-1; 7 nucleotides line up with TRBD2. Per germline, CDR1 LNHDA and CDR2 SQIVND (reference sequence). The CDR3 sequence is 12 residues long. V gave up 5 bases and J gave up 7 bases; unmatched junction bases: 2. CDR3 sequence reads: CASSVSGNEQFF. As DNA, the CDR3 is TGTGCCAGTAGTGTTAGCGGGAATGAGCAGTTCTTC.

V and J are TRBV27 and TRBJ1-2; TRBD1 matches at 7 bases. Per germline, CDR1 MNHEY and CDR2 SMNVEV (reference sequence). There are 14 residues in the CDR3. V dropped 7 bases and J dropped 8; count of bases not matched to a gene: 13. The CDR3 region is CASKETGQRRGYTF. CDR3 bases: TGTGCCAGCAAAGAAACGGGACAGAGAAGAGGCTACACCTTC.

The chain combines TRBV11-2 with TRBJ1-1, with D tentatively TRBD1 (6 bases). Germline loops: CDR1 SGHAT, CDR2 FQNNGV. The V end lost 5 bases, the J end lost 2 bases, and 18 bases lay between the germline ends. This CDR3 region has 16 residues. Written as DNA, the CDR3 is TGTGCCAGCAGCCTTCTACCGGGACACAGAAACACTGAAGCTTTCTTT. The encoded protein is CASSLLPGHRNTEAFF.

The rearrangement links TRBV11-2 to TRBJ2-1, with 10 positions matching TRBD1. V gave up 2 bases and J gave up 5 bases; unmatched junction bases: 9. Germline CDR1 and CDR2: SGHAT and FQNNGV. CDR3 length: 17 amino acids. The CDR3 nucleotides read TGTGCCAGCAGCTTACAACCGGGACAGGGGCCCAACAATGAGCAGTTCTTC. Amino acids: CASSLQPGQGPNNEQFF.

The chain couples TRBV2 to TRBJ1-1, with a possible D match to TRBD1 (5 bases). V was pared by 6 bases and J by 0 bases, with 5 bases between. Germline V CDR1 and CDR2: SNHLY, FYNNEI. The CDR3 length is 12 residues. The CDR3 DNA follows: TGTGCCAGCAGGGACATGAACACTGAAGCTTTCTTT. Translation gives CASRDMNTEAFF.

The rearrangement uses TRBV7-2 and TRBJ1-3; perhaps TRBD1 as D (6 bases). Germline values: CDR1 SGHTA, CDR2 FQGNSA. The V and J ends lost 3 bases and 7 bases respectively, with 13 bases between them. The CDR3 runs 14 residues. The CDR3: CASSFLTGTNTIYF. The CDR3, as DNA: TGTGCCAGCAGCTTCCTGACAGGAACTAACACCATATATTTT.

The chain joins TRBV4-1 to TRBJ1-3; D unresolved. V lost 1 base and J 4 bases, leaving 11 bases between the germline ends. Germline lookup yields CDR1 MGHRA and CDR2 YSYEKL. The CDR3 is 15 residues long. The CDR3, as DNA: TGCGCCAGCAGCCAAGGGTGGTTAGCGGGAAACACCATATATTTT. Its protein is CASSQGWLAGNTIYF.

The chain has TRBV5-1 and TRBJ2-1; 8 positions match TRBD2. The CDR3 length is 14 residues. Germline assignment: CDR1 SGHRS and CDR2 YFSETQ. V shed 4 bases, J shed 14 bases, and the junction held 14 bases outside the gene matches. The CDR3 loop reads CASSPGGTLEVEFF. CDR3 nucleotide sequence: TGCGCCAGCAGCCCGGGGGGGACCCTAGAGGTTGAGTTCTTC.

In DNA form, the CDR3 reads TGCGCCAGCAGCCAAATAGCGGGAGAAGCAGATACGCAGTATTTT. It codes for CASSQIAGEADTQYF. The chain uses TRBV5-1 and TRBJ2-3, with 9 bases that match TRBD2. Germline-derived CDR1 and CDR2 are SGHRS and YFSETQ. CDR3 length: 15 amino acids. V gave up 4 bases and J gave up 4 bases; unmatched junction bases: 7.

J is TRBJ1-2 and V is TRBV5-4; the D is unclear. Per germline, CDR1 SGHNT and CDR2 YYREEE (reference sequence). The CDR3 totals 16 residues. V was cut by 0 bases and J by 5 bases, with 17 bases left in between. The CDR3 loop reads CASSLDSGGLGYGYTF. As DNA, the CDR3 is TGTGCCAGCAGCTTGGACTCCGGCGGCCTTGGGTATGGCTACACCTTC.

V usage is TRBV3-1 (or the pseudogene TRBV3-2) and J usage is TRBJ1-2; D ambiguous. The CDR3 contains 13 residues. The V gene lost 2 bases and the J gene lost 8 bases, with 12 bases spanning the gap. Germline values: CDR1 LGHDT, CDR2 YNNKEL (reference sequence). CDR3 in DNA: TGTGCCAGCAGCCAACCCCTGGGGAGAGGCTACACCTTC. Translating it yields CASSQPLGRGYTF.

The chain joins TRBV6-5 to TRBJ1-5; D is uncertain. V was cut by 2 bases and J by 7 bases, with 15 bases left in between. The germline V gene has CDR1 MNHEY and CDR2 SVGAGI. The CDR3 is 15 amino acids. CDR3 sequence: CASSYRTGPGQPQHF. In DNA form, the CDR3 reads TGTGCCAGCAGTTACAGGACGGGCCCGGGGCAGCCCCAGCATTTT.

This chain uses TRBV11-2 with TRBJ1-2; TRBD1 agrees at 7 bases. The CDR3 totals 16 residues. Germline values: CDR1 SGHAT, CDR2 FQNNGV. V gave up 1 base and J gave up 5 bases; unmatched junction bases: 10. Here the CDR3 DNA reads TGTGCCAGCAGCTTAGTTACGGGACAGCGACCGTATGGCTACACCTTC. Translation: CASSLVTGQRPYGYTF.

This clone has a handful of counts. DNA of the CDR3: TGTGCCATGCGACGGGAGGGTACAGATACGCAGTATTTT. The encoded protein is CAMRREGTDTQYF. The rearrangement uses TRBV10-3 and TRBJ2-3; 8 nucleotides align to TRBD2. The germline gives CDR1 ENHRY, CDR2 SYGVKD. The CDR3 consists of 13 residues. V shed 9 bases, J shed 3 bases, and the junction held 5 bases outside the gene matches.

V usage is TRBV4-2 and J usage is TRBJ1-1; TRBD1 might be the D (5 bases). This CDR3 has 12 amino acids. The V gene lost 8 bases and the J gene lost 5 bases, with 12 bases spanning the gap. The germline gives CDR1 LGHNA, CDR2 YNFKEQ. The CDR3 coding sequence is TGTGCCAGCTGGGGGGATAGGACTGAAGCTTTCTTT. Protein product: CASWGDRTEAFF.

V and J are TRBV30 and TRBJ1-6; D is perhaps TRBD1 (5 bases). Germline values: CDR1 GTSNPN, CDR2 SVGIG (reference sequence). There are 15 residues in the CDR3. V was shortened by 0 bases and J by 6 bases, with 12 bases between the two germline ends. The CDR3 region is CAWSVAGAGNSPLHF. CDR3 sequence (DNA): TGTGCCTGGAGTGTAGCTGGGGCCGGTAATTCACCCCTCCACTTT.

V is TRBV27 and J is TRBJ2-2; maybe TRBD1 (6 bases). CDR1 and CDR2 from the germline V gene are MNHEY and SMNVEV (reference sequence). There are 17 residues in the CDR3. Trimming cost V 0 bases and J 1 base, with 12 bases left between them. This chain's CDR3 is CASSLSGAEWNTGELFF. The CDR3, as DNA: TGTGCCAGCAGTTTATCGGGGGCAGAGTGGAACACCGGGGAGCTGTTTTTT.